This entry lists 2 T cell receptor beta chains sequenced from one sample in a study of blood T cells in healthy people across ages. Through a sample-barcoded 5' primer and a J-beta primer mix, a second PCR was run for about 6 to 12 cycles. Each CDR3 protein gets one entry after TCRdb re-called the 5' RACE reads with MiXCR. The table lists some 1.5 million distinct CDR3 sequences, under 55% of them singletons. Sequences were obtained from blood. These receptor sequences come from a woman between 18 and 29 years old in good health.

The chain is built from TRBV27 and TRBJ2-3; D may correspond to TRBD1 or TRBD2 (5 bases each). This CDR3 has 15 residues. Deletions cut 8 bases from V and 2 bases from J, with 17 bases between. From germline, CDR1 is MNHEY and CDR2 SMNVEV (reference sequence). The CDR3 DNA reads as TGTGCCAGCGCTACATACGGGACCATCACAGATACGCAGTATTTT. This translates into CASATYGTITDTQYF.

This clonotype has only a few counts. The V call is TRBV5-1, the J call TRBJ2-1, with D unresolved. V lost 3 bases to trimming and J lost 0 bases, with 10 bases between them. Germline V gene data show CDR1 as SGHRS and CDR2 as YFSETQ. This CDR3 region has 15 residues. CDR3 region: CASSWAGTSYNEQFF. The CDR3, as DNA: TGCGCCAGCAGCTGGGCAGGTACCTCCTACAATGAGCAGTTCTTC.